Presented here are 8 T cell receptor beta chains from one specimen sequenced in a study of sequential checkpoint blockade in melanoma (dated 2019 in TCRdb). Sample treatment or condition, as interpreted from the label and publication: randomized to nivolumab then ipilimumab (arm A) or the reverse (arm B). Library generation was performed with the immunoSEQ multiplex PCR assay. In TCRdb, the immuneACCESS table is reduced to in-frame sequences with V and J assigned. These tables do not hold every clone; where another copy was compared, an unresolved V gene accounts for under half, and the others remain unexplained. Within this sample are 2,500 or so clones, with roughly a third of them counted one time only. Clones ranked in the top ten supply approximately 13% of the sample. The source material was tumor tissue (inferred from file names), sampled from a patient given nivolumab and ipilimumab in sequence. Receptors were obtained from a human donor with melanoma.

CDR3 nucleotides: TGTGCCAGCAGTTTGTCCCGGGACATAGGCACTGAAGCTTTCTTT. Its translation: CASSLSRDIGTEAFF. V usage is TRBV28 and J usage is TRBJ1-1; D is perhaps TRBD1 (6 bases). V was pared by 3 bases and J by 4 bases, with 15 bases between. Germline V gene lookup returns CDR1 MDHEN and CDR2 SYDVKM. The CDR3 is 15 residues long.

This clone was detected only a few times. V and J are TRBV14 and TRBJ2-3, with no clear D. The V end lost 0 bases, the J end lost 7 bases, and 14 bases lay between the germline ends. The germline V gene has CDR1 SGHDN and CDR2 FVKESK. The CDR3 runs 15 residues. CDR3 protein: CASSQEVAAPYTQYF. CDR3 nucleotides: TGTGCCAGCAGCCAAGAGGTGGCCGCTCCCTATACGCAGTATTTT.

The CDR3 DNA follows: TGCGCCAGCAGGGCGAAACCACGACACGGCCGAACGAGGGGCTACACCTTC. Encoded protein: CASRAKPRHGRTRGYTF. This chain connects TRBV23-1 to TRBJ1-2, with D unclear. TRBV23-1 is an ORF, with its function uncertain. Trimming took off 6 bases at V and 8 bases at J, with 28 bases between the two ends. The CDR3 covers 17 residues.

This rearrangement joins TRBV5-1 to TRBJ2-2, with 8 bases identical to TRBD2. There are 17 residues in the CDR3. After removal of 4 bases from V and 1 base from J, the junction contained 9 bases not matched to a gene. Germline lookup yields CDR1 SGHRS and CDR2 YFSETQ. Here the CDR3 DNA reads TGCGCCAGCAGCGCTAAAATGGGACTAGTGAACACCGGGGAGCTGTTTTTT. Protein: CASSAKMGLVNTGELFF.

The chain joins TRBV6-8 to TRBJ2-7; 8 nucleotides match TRBD1. J was trimmed by 7 bases and V by 5 bases; bases with no gene match: 4. This CDR3 region has 12 residues. Germline V gives CDR1 MNHGY, CDR2 SAAAGT. For the CDR3, the DNA is TGTGCCAGCAGTCAGGGGGCGGGGGAGCAGTACTTC. It is translated as CASSQGAGEQYF.

This clone was seen only a few times. V is TRBV4-1 and J is TRBJ2-1; TRBD1 matches 8 bases. The CDR3 extends over 16 amino acids. The V gene end was trimmed by 4 bases and the J gene end by 5 bases; junction bases not matched to a gene: 10. CDR1 MGHRA and CDR2 YSYEKL come from the germline V gene. This CDR3 reads CASSPLGDRGNNEQFF. CDR3 sequence (DNA): TGCGCCAGCAGCCCTTTGGGAGACAGGGGTAACAATGAGCAGTTCTTC.

In DNA form, the CDR3 reads TGTGCCAGCACTCGGGGTGCCTATGGCTACACCTTC. Translated: CASTRGAYGYTF. The chain links TRBV28 to TRBJ1-2; D is undetermined. V lost 7 bases and J lost 4, with 10 bases in between. The germline CDR1 and CDR2 sequences are MDHEN and SYDVKM. This CDR3 is built from 12 residues.

The chain uses TRBV19 and TRBJ2-1; the match to TRBD2 covers 11 bases. CDR1 and CDR2 from the germline V gene are LNHDA and SQIVND (reference sequence). The CDR3 is 15 residues long. The V segment lost 5 bases and the J segment 8 bases; nucleotides outside the gene matches: 8. The CDR3 DNA reads as TGTGCCAGTAGTTTCCCTAGCGGGAGGAGGGATGAGCAGTTCTTC. It is translated as CASSFPSGRRDEQFF.